This T cell receptor beta chain was observed in a study of spatial heterogeneity in lung cancer. Overall study: Averaged across combinations, each unique TCR and UMI pairing appeared more than ten times in raw reads, which were uncorrected.

The junction had 6 bases not matched to a gene; V was cut back by 4 bases and J by 0 bases. CDR1 is SGHRS, CDR2 YFSETQ, per germline. This CDR3 spans 15 amino acids. On this clonotype itself: Its antigen is undetermined.

Noted time point: sample taken at primary tumor resection. Study-wide points: Ubiquitous expanded tumor TCRs surfaced in blood more at resection than they did at follow-up.

A unique molecular identifier was carried by every single TCR cDNA molecule. TCRdb re-called the 5' RACE reads with MiXCR, one entry per CDR3 protein. Of tens of thousands of distinct CDR3 sequences listed, about 5% are singletons. This receptor was obtained from a male donor with early-stage non-small cell lung cancer. The material sequenced was PBMCs, taken at surgery. This chain links TRBV5-1 with TRBJ1-2; 7 bases line up with TRBD1. The CDR3 coding sequence is TGCGCCAGCAGCATAGGACAGGAAGCTAACTATGGCTACACCTTC. Its translation is CASSIGQEANYGYTF.